This TCR beta chain was sequenced during a study of cytomegalovirus exposure and HLA in healthy donors. Findings and limits, study-wide: Most subjects had HLA-A and HLA-B alleles reportedly predicted accurately by TCR beta sequences. In a later analysis, HLA-C alleles had the fewest associated TCRs, DRB1 alleles the most. Accounts indicate the classifier identified cytomegalovirus status with strong specificity and sensitivity. Earlier analysis yielded a pattern in which most TCR beta V segments were productive about 90% or about 30% of the time.

This PCR relied on a set of 60 Vbeta primers and 13 Jbeta primers. Sequenced by immunoSEQ multiplex PCR; TCRdb stores in-frame clones only, minus some. Here the sample spans about 130,000 clones, 65% to 90% being singletons. Comments on this clone: Its antigen is unknown.

The V gene's germline CDR1 is SNHLY and CDR2 FYNNEI. V lost 6 bases and J lost 4; bases outside the gene matches: 9. This CDR3 is built from 17 residues. This clonotype was sampled from a man over 45 in good health and CMV-seronegative. Sequenced sample: PBMCs. This rearrangement joins TRBV2 to TRBJ2-5; 15 nucleotides line up with TRBD2. CDR3 sequence: CASRMGLAGGGRETQYF. The CDR3 region has the DNA TGTGCCAGCAGGATGGGACTAGCGGGGGGAGGGCGAGAGACCCAGTACTTC.